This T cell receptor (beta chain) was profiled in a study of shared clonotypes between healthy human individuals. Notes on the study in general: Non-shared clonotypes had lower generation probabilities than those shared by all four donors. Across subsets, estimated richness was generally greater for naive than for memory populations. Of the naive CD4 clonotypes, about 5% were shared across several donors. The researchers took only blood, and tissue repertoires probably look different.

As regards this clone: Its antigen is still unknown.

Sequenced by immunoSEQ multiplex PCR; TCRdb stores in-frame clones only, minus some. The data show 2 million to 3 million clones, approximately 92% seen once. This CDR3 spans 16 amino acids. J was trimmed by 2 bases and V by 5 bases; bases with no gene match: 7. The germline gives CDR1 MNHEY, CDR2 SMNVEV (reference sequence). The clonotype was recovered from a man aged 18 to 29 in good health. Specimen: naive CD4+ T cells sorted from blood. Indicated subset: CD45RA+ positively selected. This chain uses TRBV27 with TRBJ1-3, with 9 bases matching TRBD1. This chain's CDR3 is CASSPGTGLAGNTIYF. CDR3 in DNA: TGTGCCAGCAGTCCCGGGACAGGGCTTGCTGGAAACACCATATATTTT.